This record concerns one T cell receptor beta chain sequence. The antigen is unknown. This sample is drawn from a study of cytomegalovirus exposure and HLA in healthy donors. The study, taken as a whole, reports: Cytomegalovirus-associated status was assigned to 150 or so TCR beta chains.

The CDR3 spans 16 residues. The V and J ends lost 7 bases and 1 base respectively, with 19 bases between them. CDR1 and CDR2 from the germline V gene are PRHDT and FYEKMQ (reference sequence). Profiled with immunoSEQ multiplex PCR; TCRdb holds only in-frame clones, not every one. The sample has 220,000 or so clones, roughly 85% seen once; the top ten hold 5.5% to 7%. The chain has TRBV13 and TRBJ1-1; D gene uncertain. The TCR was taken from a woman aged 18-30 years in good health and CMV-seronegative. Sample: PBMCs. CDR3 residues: CASIRDIPYGNTEAFF. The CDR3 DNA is TGTGCCAGCATCCGAGACATCCCCTACGGGAACACTGAAGCTTTCTTT. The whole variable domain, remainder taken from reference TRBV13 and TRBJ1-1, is AAGVIQSPRHLIKEKRETATLKCYPIPRHDTVYWYQQGPGQDPQFLISFYEKMQSDKGSIPDRFSAQQFSDYHSELNMSSLELGDSALYFCASIRDIPYGNTEAFFGQGTRLTVV.